A single sample is the source of the 5 T cell receptor beta chains below, sequenced in a study of OX40 agonist ivuxolimab in advanced cancers. The assay was immunoSEQ multiplex PCR, and TCRdb's table has in-frame clones only and misses some. The table includes under 60,000 clones, around 89% detected once. The material was CD4+ or CD8+ T cells sorted from blood, obtained in a trial of the OX40 agonist ivuxolimab. Receptor source: an adult with an advanced solid tumor such as melanoma, head and neck, liver or kidney cancer.

The chain combines TRBV2 with TRBJ2-7; TRBD1 aligns across 7 bases. CDR3 length equals 15 residues. V lost 3 bases to trimming and J lost 2 bases; unmatched junction nucleotides: 7. The germline gives CDR1 SNHLY, CDR2 FYNNEI. CDR3 region: CASSEPSRGTYEQYF. In DNA form, the CDR3 reads TGTGCCAGCAGTGAGCCCTCCAGGGGGACCTACGAGCAGTACTTC. Using reference TRBV2 and TRBJ2-7 for the parts outside the CDR3, the full variable domain is EPEVTQTPSHQVTQMGQEVILRCVPISNHLYFYWYRQILGQKVEFLVSFYNNEISEKSEIFDDQFSVERPDGSNFTLKIRSTKLEDSAMYFCASSEPSRGTYEQYFGPGTRLTVT.

V is TRBV12-5 and J is TRBJ2-5; no clear D. Trimming shortened V by 1 base and J by 2 bases, and 5 bases separated the two germline ends. This CDR3 is built from 13 residues. The germline V gene encodes CDR1 LGHNT and CDR2 FRNRAP. In nucleotides, the CDR3 is TGTGCTAGTGGTTTGGACAGTCAAGAGACCCAGTACTTC. Protein product: CASGLDSQETQYF.

The chain uses TRBV7-9 and TRBJ1-6; D uncertain. The germline V and J ends were trimmed by 6 bases and 8 bases, with 8 bases remaining between them. Per the germline V gene, CDR1 is SEHNR and CDR2 is FQNEAQ (reference sequence). CDR3 length equals 12 residues. The CDR3: CASSQSDSPLHF. The CDR3 nucleotides read TGTGCCAGCAGTCAAAGCGATTCACCCCTCCACTTT. The whole variable domain, filled in from reference TRBV7-9 and TRBJ1-6, reads DTGVSQNPRHKITKRGQNVTFRCDPISEHNRLYWYRQTLGQGPEFLTYFQNEAQLEKSRLLSDRFSAERPKGSFSTLEIQRTEQGDSAMYLCASSQSDSPLHFGNGTRLTVT.

The chain carries TRBV19 and TRBJ2-5, with 8 nucleotides matching TRBD1. The J call is uncertain, as TRBJ2-7 better fits the DNA end. The CDR3 has 14 residues. From germline, CDR1 is LNHDA and CDR2 SQIVND (reference sequence). The CDR3 DNA follows: TGTGCCAGTAGTTGGGCAGGGGGCCCGTACGAGCAGTACTTC. Its translation is CASSWAGGPYEQYF.

CDR3 protein: CASSLDSYEQYF. The CDR3 DNA is TGCGCCAGCAGCCTCGACTCCTACGAGCAGTACTTC. The chain carries TRBV4-1 and TRBJ2-7; D remains ambiguous. The germline gives CDR1 MGHRA, CDR2 YSYEKL. This CDR3 is 12 amino acids long. V shed 4 bases and J shed 0 bases, with 4 bases lying between them.